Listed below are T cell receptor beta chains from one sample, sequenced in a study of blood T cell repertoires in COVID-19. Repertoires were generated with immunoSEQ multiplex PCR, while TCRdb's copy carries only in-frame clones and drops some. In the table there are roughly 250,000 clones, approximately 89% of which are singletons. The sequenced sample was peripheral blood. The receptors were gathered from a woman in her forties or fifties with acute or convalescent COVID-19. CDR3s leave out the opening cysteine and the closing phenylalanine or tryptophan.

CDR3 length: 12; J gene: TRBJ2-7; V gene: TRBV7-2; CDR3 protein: ASSLHRGLYEQY
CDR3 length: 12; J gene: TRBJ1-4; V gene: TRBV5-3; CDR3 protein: ARSFDRANEKLF
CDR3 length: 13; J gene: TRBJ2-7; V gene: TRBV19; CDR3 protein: ASSIRAGGGYEQY
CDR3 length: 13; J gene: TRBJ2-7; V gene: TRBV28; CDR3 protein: ASSEPTGPVYEQY
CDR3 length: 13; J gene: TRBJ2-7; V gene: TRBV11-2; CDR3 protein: ASSPRTSGTYEQY
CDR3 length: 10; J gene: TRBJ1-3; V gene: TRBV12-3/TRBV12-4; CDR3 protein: ASSLERNTIY
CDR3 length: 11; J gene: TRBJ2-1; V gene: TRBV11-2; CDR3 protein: ASSFGGPNEQF
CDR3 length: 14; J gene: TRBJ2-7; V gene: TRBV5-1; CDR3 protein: ASSPAKGSGRDEQY
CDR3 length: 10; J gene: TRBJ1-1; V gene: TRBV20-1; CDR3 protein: SASRTGGSAF
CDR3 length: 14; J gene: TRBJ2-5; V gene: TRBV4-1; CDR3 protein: ASSQARTGEQETQY
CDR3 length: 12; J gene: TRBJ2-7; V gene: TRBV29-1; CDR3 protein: SVEETSGGYEQY
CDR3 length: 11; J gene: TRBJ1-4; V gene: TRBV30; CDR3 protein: AWSVQDGEKLF
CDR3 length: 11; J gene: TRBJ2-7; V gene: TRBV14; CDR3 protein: ASSLRHRYEQY
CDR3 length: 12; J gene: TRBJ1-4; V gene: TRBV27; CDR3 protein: ASAPDRGLGKLF
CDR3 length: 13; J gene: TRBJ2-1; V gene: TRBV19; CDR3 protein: ASSIGRLAGGGQF
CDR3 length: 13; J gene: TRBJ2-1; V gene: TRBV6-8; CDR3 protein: ASNNSGRAYNEQF
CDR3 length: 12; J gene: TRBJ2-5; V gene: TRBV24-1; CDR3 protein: ATSDSRDPETQY
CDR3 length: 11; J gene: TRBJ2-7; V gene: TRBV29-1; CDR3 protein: SVVEGVRNEQY
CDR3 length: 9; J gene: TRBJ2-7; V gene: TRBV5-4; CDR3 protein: ASRGLGEQY
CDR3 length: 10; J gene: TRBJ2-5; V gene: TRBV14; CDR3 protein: ASSQRWETQY
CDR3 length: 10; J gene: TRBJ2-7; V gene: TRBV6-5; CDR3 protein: ASSLDRLKLS
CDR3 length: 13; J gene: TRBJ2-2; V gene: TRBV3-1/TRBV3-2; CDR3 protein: ASSQRTSVSGELF
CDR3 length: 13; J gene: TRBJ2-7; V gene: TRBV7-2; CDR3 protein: ASSYRTGTHYEQY
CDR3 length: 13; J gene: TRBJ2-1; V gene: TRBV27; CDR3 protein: ASGFSGTSTNEQF
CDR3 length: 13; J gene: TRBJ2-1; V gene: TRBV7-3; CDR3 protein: ASSARASSYNEQF
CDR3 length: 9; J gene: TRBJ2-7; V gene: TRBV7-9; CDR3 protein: ASSSSGEQY
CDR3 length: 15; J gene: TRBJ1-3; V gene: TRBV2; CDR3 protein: ASSGFFGRRAGNTIY
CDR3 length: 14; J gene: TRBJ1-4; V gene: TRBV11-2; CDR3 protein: ASSLVTGGSGEKLF
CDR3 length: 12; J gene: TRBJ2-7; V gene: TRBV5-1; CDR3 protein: ASSFRISADEQY
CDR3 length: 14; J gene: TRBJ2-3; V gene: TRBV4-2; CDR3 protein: ASSQRPSGRTDTQY
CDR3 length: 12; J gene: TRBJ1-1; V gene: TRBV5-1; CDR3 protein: ASSYDRGNTEAF
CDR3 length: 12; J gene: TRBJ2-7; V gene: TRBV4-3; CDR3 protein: ASSQGLALSEQY
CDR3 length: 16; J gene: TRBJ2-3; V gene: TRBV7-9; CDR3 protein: ASSLGHSGRAATDTQY
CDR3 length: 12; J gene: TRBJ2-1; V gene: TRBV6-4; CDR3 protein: ASSDPGTSNEQF
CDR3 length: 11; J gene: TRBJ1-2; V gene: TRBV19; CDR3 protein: ASSAGQNYGYT
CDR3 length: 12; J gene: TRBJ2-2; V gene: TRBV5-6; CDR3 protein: ASILLPNTGELF
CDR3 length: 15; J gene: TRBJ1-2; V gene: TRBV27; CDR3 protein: ASSLSPGQLGYYGYT
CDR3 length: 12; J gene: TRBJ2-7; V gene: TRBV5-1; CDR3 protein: ASSIGQGPYEQY
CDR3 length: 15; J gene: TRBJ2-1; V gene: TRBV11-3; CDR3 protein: ASSSGEWREGGNEQF